The source of this TCR beta chain is a study of T cells in Graves' hyperthyroidism and ophthalmopathy. Study information: Peripheral blood collection took place at initial diagnosis, before any treatment.

RNA transcripts were the template for amplifying TCR beta CDR3 regions. HTBI primers were the set used in a first-round RT-PCR of the TCR CDR3. TCRdb processed the multiplex PCR reads anew with MiXCR; each CDR3 protein has one entry. The table lists hundreds of thousands of distinct CDR3 sequences, roughly 14% of them singletons. As regards this clonotype: Its specificity is unknown.

Trimming cost V 3 bases and J 0 bases, with 15 bases left between them. The V gene's germline CDR1 is DFQATT and CDR2 SNEGSKA (reference sequence). CDR3 size: 16 residues. Points from the study as a whole: Most clonotypes expanded in thyroid above 0.001 were likewise present in blood. Separating ophthalmopathy from stable hyperthyroidism was achieved by a 13 V-J model. Progression to ophthalmopathy was predicted a median of 6.5 months early.

The source is a woman under 30 with Graves' hyperthyroidism. Sequenced material: blood. V and J are TRBV20-1 and TRBJ2-1; maybe TRBD1 (5 bases). The CDR3 DNA reads as TGCAGTGCTAGTCCCAGGGAAGGTTACTCCTACAATGAGCAGTTCTTC. It is translated as CSASPREGYSYNEQFF.